The present entry profiles one TCR beta chain with its context. Its target antigen remains unknown. Nothing much larger sits one base from this clone, and base qualities are not available. The data originate from a study of blood T cell repertoires in COVID-19 (dated by TCRdb to about 2020). General notes on the study: Samples from collaborators originated in the United States, Italy and Spain and spanned both the acute and convalescent phases of COVID-19. The material from the prospective study consisted of cDNA or gDNA derived from T cells, B-cell-depleted T cells, or PBMCs. The dataset comprised deeply sampled blood TCRbeta repertoires from subjects exposed to, actively infected with, or recovered from COVID-19. The repertoires were released in a freely available public database intended as a resource for research on the immune response to SARS-CoV-2. Samples came from the ongoing ImmuneRACE study (first 160 participants) plus 1,254 subjects from 6 global collaborators. The sample metadata nearly always contained a de-identified subject ID, COVID-19 status, age in years and sex. HLA class I and class II types, where available, came from metadata supplied by the sample provider rather than from assay-based typing. General study outcomes and caveats: The amount of clinical and demographic metadata varied by source and participant and was provided uncurated.

TCRbeta CDR3 regions were amplified from genomic DNA by means of the immunoSEQ Assay, a bias-controlled multiplex PCR. Per the source publication's procedure: Nucleated cell counts per sample were estimated from amplification of reference gene primers within the assay. Sequence reads were collapsed and filtered to measure the absolute abundance of every unique TCRbeta CDR3 rearrangement. For each sample, productive Simpson clonality was calculated as the square root of Simpson's diversity index over productive rearrangements. In its TCRdb copy, this immuneACCESS table keeps in-frame sequences only and misses some clones. Where compared with another copy, unresolved V genes explain less than half of these, and the others have no known cause. The D gene and trimming were derived from the DNA, and the V and J assignments and clone size from that table. Across this sample there are about 260,000 clones, with around 90% seen only once. Of the sample, around 3.2% falls within the top ten clones.

In the prospective study, participants were about 18 to 95 years old, resided in about two dozen geographic areas of the United States, and were enrolled through a virtual design. In the prospective study, cohorts were assigned on the basis of participant-reported clinical history obtained from a screening survey and a study questionnaire. A participant counted as exposed if, within 2 weeks of entering the study, that participant had been in contact with someone who had a PCR-confirmed or clinician-diagnosed COVID-19 case. Mobile phlebotomists in the prospective study collected whole blood, serum and a nasopharyngeal or oropharyngeal swab from every participant. Participants in the prospective study had the option to provide additional blood draws and questionnaires over an approximately 2-month period. Before DNA extraction, prospective study blood samples were shipped either frozen or at room temperature.

Trimming costs V 3 bases and J 2 bases, and their ends lie 10 bases apart. CDR1 LNHDA and CDR2 SQIVND were looked up in the germline V gene (reference sequence). The CDR3 numbers 14 residues from cysteine through phenylalanine. Only the CDR3 part of the read is kept: 42 bases, read in frame from the first base. The chain links TRBV19 with TRBJ1-1; 5 matching bases give a weak D call of TRBD1. This TCR was recovered from a woman aged 35 to 49 who had been exposed to COVID-19. The material sequenced was PBMCs or T cells enriched from blood (not recorded which). The nucleotide sequence is given as TGTGCCAGTAGTATCAGGGTAGGAAACACTGAAGCTTTCTTT. This translates into CASSIRVGNTEAFF.